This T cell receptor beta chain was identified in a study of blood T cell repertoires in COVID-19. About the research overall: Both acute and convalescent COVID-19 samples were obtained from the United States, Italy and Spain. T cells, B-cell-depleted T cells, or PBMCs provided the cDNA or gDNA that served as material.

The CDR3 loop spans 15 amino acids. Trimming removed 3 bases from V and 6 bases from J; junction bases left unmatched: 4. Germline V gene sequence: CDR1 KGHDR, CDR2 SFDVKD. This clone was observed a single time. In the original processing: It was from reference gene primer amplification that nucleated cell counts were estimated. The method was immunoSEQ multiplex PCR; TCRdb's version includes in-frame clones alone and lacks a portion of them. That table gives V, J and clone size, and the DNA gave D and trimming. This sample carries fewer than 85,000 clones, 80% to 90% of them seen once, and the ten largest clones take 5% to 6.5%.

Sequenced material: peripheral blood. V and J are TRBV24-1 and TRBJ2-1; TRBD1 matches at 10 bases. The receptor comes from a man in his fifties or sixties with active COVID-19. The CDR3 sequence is CATSDIRDRGNEQFF. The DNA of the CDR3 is TGTGCCACCAGTGATATCCGGGACAGGGGCAATGAGCAGTTCTTC.